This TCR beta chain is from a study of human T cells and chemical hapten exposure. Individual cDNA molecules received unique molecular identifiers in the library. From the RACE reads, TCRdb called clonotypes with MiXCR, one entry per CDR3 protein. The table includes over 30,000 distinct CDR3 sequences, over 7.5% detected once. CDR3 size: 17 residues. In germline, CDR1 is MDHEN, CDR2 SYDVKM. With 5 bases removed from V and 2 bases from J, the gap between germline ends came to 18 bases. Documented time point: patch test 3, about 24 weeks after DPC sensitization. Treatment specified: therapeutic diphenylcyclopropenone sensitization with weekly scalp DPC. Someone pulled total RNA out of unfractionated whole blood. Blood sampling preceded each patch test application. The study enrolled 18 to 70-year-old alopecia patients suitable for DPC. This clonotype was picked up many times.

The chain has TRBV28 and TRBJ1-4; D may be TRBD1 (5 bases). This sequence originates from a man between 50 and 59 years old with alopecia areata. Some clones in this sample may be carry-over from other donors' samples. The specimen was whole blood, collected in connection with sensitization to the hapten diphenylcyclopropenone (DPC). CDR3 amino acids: CASSPPGLGTTNEKLFF. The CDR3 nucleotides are TGTGCCAGCAGTCCACCCGGCCTTGGGACGACTAATGAAAAACTGTTTTTT.